This T cell receptor beta chain was sequenced during a study of CD8 T cells in Susac syndrome (dated by TCRdb to about 2019). Broadly, across the study: Of the Susac syndrome patients who were sequenced, about eight were in clinical remission while five or six had clinically active disease. At the time of blood withdrawal, Susac syndrome patients were either therapy-naive, taking corticosteroids (with some also receiving IVIg), or on IVIg alone. Repertoire sequencing was used to test whether CD8+ T cell activation and differentiation in Susac syndrome was antigen driven.

Peripheral blood CD8+ and CD4+ T cells from healthy donors, Susac syndrome patients and multiple sclerosis patients were profiled by high-throughput TCR beta sequencing. Susac syndrome patients met recently defined diagnostic criteria for definite or probable disease. Bulk CD8+ and CD4+ T cells were purified magnetically by negative isolation, whereas CD8+ TEMRA cells were enriched by FACS. Blood was collected in EDTA tubes and processed within 24 hours, with PBMCs isolated through density gradient centrifugation. PBMCs intended for TCR sequencing were frozen in liquid nitrogen and were later thawed in a 37 degrees C water bath. Purity of sorted or isolated CD4+, CD8+ and CD8+ TEMRA cells was at least 90%. From V the trimming removes 4 bases and from J it removes 2 bases, while the gene matches leave 13 bases of the junction unaccounted for. From a lookup of the germline V gene, CDR1 and CDR2 are SQVTM and ANQGSEA. The CDR3 runs 16 residues from the cysteine to the phenylalanine. The kept DNA is CDR3 alone, 48 bases in frame from the first base.

General study outcomes and caveats: The number of individuals in the TCR sequencing and HLA analysis was recognized as being relatively small. In patients with Susac syndrome, the CD4+ T cell repertoire showed no detectable clonal expansion.

RNA was extracted using the RNeasy kit, and about 0.45 to 1 ug of the RNA was reverse transcribed with random hexamers. The immunoSEQ multiplex PCR assay, which covers 54 Vbeta and 13 Jbeta segments, was used to amplify TCR beta CDR3 regions. PCR amplification bias was corrected using a synthetic template baseline for primer optimization and computational correction. The source study handled its data this way. Only productive sequences were kept, with reads annotated to V, D and J genes according to IMGT and analyzed in immunoSEQ Analyzer. Clonality was calculated as one minus the Shannon entropy normalized by log2 of the number of productive unique sequences. Public and private clones were assessed among the 100 most prevalent clones of each patient and control. Clones were defined as Susac-specific if absent from the healthy and MS cohorts, from 1052 published viral clones and from other ImmuneACCESS disease sequences. The public reads were reprocessed in TCRdb via fastp at Q25 and MiXCR, keeping in-frame beta chains. Entries that share a CDR3 protein sequence are merged under the most common genes and DNA. TCRdb's processing, not the authors' own work, is the source of the V and J calls. The sample table records about 140,000 distinct CDR3 sequences; 95% of these occur just once. Jointly, the top ten make up 0.13% to 0.15% of the sample.

As to this clonotype: Its antigen remains unidentified. Base qualities are not provided; no much larger clone lies one nucleotide away.

The chain couples TRBV29-1 to TRBJ1-2; TRBD1 agrees with 7 junctional bases. The sequencing sample was made of CD4+ T cells from PBMCs. The sequence was collected from a human donor with Susac syndrome. The DNA sequence is TGCAGCGTTGCCGTCCCGCGAGGGGGCCCAAACTATGGCTACACCTTC. It encodes CSVAVPRGGPNYGYTF. Here the CDR3 is joined to the reference TRBV29-1 and TRBJ1-2 genes, and the full variable domain is: SAVISQKPSRDICQRGTSLTIQCQVDSQVTMMFWYRQQPGQSLTLIATANQGSEATYESGFVIDKFPISRPNLTFSTLTVSNMSPEDSSIYLCSVAVPRGGPNYGYTFGSGTRLTVV.